These 32 T cell receptor beta chains originate from one sample sequenced in a study of control samples from healthy donors and cancer patients. TCRdb's table, derived via immunoSEQ multiplex PCR, lists solely in-frame clones and lacks some. The sample lists 57,000 or so clones, around 90% seen once, with around 5.9% in the top ten. The sequenced sample was PBMCs. The source is a man in his sixties with colorectal cancer.

This chain connects TRBV4-3 to TRBJ2-2; TRBD1 or TRBD2 may be the D gene (6 bases each). CDR1 is LGHNA and CDR2 is YSLEER in the germline V gene. The CDR3 spans 16 residues. V gave up 4 bases and J gave up 5 bases, with 17 bases separating them. The CDR3 is CASSLTWGARTGELFF. CDR3 nucleotide sequence: TGCGCCAGCAGCCTGACGTGGGGGGCGCGAACCGGGGAGCTGTTTTTT.

This chain uses TRBV2 with TRBJ1-2; D remains ambiguous. The germline gives CDR1 SNHLY, CDR2 FYNNEI. V was shortened by 5 bases and J by 4 bases, with 14 bases between the two germline ends. The CDR3 loop spans 14 amino acids. CDR3 loop: CASSFTPVGYGYTF. CDR3 nucleotides: TGTGCCAGCAGTTTCACCCCAGTGGGCTATGGCTACACCTTC.

This chain uses TRBV7-2 with TRBJ2-7; D gene uncertain. V was cut by 5 bases and J by 2 bases, with 16 bases left in between. CDR3 length: 15 amino acids. Germline assignment: CDR1 SGHTA and CDR2 FQGNSA. The CDR3 bases are TGTGCCAGCAGCCCGGAGCCGTTTAACGCCTACGAGCAGTACTTC. As protein: CASSPEPFNAYEQYF. The full variable domain, rest sourced from reference TRBV7-2 and TRBJ2-7, is GAGVSQSPSNKVTEKGKDVELRCDPISGHTALYWYRQSLGQGLEFLIYFQGNSAPDKSGLPSDRFSAERTGGSVSTLTIQRTQQEDSAVYLCASSPEPFNAYEQYFGPGTRLTVT.

The rearrangement uses TRBV4-3 and TRBJ1-2; maybe TRBD1 (5 bases). CDR1 is LGHNA, CDR2 YSLEER, per germline. The V end was cut by 0 bases, the J end by 6 bases, with 14 bases between. The CDR3 consists of 15 residues. This CDR3 is CASSQEYRGTDGYTF. The CDR3 region has the DNA TGCGCCAGCAGCCAAGAATATCGGGGGACGGATGGCTACACCTTC.

This clone was detected only once. This chain links TRBV12-3 or TRBV12-4 with TRBJ2-7; D is undetermined. The CDR3 contains 11 residues. V was pared by 6 bases and J by 4 bases, with 7 bases between. The CDR3 coding sequence is TGTGCCAGCAGCAACGGGTACGAGCAGTACTTC. It translates to CASSNGYEQYF.

The V and J genes are TRBV5-1 and TRBJ2-5, with D perhaps TRBD1 (7 bases). Trimming removed 3 bases from V and 0 bases from J, with 15 bases in between. CDR3 size: 16 residues. Germline values: CDR1 SGHRS, CDR2 YFSETQ. CDR3 nucleotide sequence: TGCGCCAGCAGCTCGGGGGACAGACCTAACCAAGAGACCCAGTACTTC. Translation: CASSSGDRPNQETQYF.

The V gene is TRBV7-2, the J gene TRBJ1-2, with TRBD1 as a possible D gene (5 bases). The V and J ends lost 1 base and 4 bases respectively, with 13 bases between them. Germline lookup yields CDR1 SGHTA and CDR2 FQGNSA. This CDR3 spans 15 amino acids. The CDR3 loop is CASSLGPGFIYGYTF. CDR3 in DNA: TGTGCCAGCAGCTTAGGGCCAGGGTTCATCTATGGCTACACCTTC.

The chain carries TRBV5-1 and TRBJ1-3, with D unclear. V dropped 0 bases and J dropped 0 bases, with 7 bases sitting between them. The germline V gene has CDR1 SGHRS and CDR2 YFSETQ. The CDR3 has 15 residues. CDR3 region: CASSLAAASGNTIYF. CDR3 bases: TGCGCCAGCAGCTTGGCGGCAGCCTCTGGAAACACCATATATTTT.

The chain couples TRBV2 to TRBJ2-7; unclear D gene. V was cut by 3 bases and J by 5 bases, with 14 bases left in between. CDR1 and CDR2 from the germline V gene are SNHLY and FYNNEI. There are 14 residues in the CDR3. Written as DNA, the CDR3 is TGTGCCAGCAGTGACCGTGTGGCTGTCCACGAGCAGTACTTC. Translating gives CASSDRVAVHEQYF.

The rearrangement links TRBV15 to TRBJ2-5, with D perhaps being TRBD1 or TRBD2 (5 bases each). V shed 0 bases and J shed 4 bases, with 15 bases lying between them. The CDR3 runs 16 residues. Germline lookup yields CDR1 LNHNV and CDR2 YYDKDF (reference sequence). The CDR3 is CATSRDGGGRLETQYF. In DNA, the CDR3 is TGTGCCACCAGCAGAGATGGGGGTGGTAGGCTAGAGACCCAGTACTTC.

This chain links TRBV10-1 with TRBJ1-1; D gene unclear. Looked up from germline, CDR1 is WNHNN and CDR2 is SYGVQD (reference sequence). The CDR3 is made up of 13 amino acids. V was shortened by 8 bases and J by 3 bases, with 13 bases between the two germline ends. The CDR3 region has the DNA TGCGCCAGCCGCCGGCGGGTCGACACTGAAGCTTTCTTT. This codes for CASRRRVDTEAFF.

The J gene is TRBJ1-5, the V gene TRBV27; D might be TRBD1 (5 bases). This CDR3 has 15 amino acids. Trimming removed 8 bases at V and 1 base at J, with 15 bases between. Germline loops: CDR1 MNHEY, CDR2 SMNVEV (reference sequence). CDR3 sequence (DNA): TGTGCCAGCGGCTCCGCCGGGGGAAGCAATCAGCCCCAGCATTTT. It codes for CASGSAGGSNQPQHF.

The CDR3 region has the DNA TGCAGTGCAAAGAGGGAGGGCTACACCTTC. This sequence encodes CSAKREGYTF. The genes are TRBV20-1 and TRBJ1-2; the D is unclear. Germline lookup yields CDR1 DFQATT and CDR2 SNEGSKA (reference sequence). There are 10 residues in the CDR3. V lost 6 bases, J lost 8 bases, and 10 bases lay in between.

The chain recombines TRBV5-1 with TRBJ1-2; no reliable D call. Germline assignment: CDR1 SGHRS and CDR2 YFSETQ. The CDR3 is 15 amino acids. V lost 0 bases and J 0 bases, leaving 9 bases between the germline ends. CDR3 protein: CASSLGAQSNYGYTF. CDR3 coding DNA: TGCGCCAGCAGCTTGGGGGCCCAATCTAACTATGGCTACACCTTC.

The CDR3 loop is CASSPPNRENTIYF. The CDR3 DNA follows: TGTGCCAGCAGCCCGCCTAACAGGGAAAACACCATATATTTT. V is TRBV3-1 (or the pseudogene TRBV3-2) and J is TRBJ1-3; the D gene is possibly TRBD1 (6 bases). CDR3 length equals 14 residues. CDR1 is LGHDT, CDR2 YNNKEL, per germline (reference sequence). V was clipped by 4 bases and J by 6 bases, with 13 bases between them.

The chain is built from TRBV4-3 and TRBJ1-3; D possibly corresponds to TRBD1 (5 bases). The CDR3 has 16 amino acids. Germline assignment: CDR1 LGHNA and CDR2 YSLEER. Trimming took 4 bases from V and 1 from J, leaving 14 bases between them. The CDR3 protein is CASSLGTRSSGNTIYF. The DNA for the CDR3 is TGCGCCAGCAGCCTCGGGACTCGATCTTCTGGAAACACCATATATTTT.

This chain connects TRBV3-1 (or the pseudogene TRBV3-2) to TRBJ2-5; TRBD2 matches 12 bases. Germline V CDR1 and CDR2: LGHDT, YNNKEL (reference sequence). V lost 6 bases and J lost 5; bases outside the gene matches: 4. This CDR3 has 14 amino acids. CDR3 coding DNA: TGTGCCAGCAGTGGACTAGCGGGGAGTGAGACCCAGTACTTC. Translated, it gives CASSGLAGSETQYF.

The J gene is TRBJ2-1, the V gene TRBV27; TRBD1 matches 9 bases. Germline V gene sequence: CDR1 MNHEY, CDR2 SMNVEV (reference sequence). Trimming took 2 bases from V and 5 from J; bases not matched to a gene: 4. The CDR3 runs 15 residues. The CDR3 protein is CASSLQGQGNNEQFF. The CDR3 DNA reads as TGTGCCAGCAGTTTACAGGGACAGGGTAACAATGAGCAGTTCTTC.

The genes are TRBV19 and TRBJ2-3; D tentatively reads TRBD1 or TRBD2 (5 bases each). The CDR3 has 17 amino acids. Per the germline V gene, CDR1 is LNHDA and CDR2 is SQIVND (reference sequence). Trimming stripped 7 bases from V and 1 base from J, with 21 bases between. The CDR3 spells CASTHPSGNRRTDTQYF. The CDR3 DNA follows: TGTGCCAGTACTCACCCCTCCGGGAACAGGCGCACAGATACGCAGTATTTT.

The chain combines TRBV11-2 with TRBJ1-2; no firm D call. Germline CDR1 is SGHAT and CDR2 is FQNNGV. The CDR3 extends over 13 amino acids. Trimming pared 5 bases from V and 5 bases from J, leaving 12 bases between. CDR3 region: CASSQEGFYGYTF. In nucleotides, the CDR3 is TGTGCCAGCAGCCAGGAGGGCTTTTATGGCTACACCTTC.

The DNA of the CDR3 is TGTGCCAGCAGTTACTGGGAAAACTACGAGCAGTACTTC. Its protein product is CASSYWENYEQYF. The gene calls are TRBV6-5 and TRBJ2-7; D is undetermined. In germline, CDR1 is MNHEY, CDR2 SVGAGI. The CDR3 is made up of 13 amino acids. V lost 1 base and J lost 3, with 7 bases in between.

The CDR3 region is CASSPAAGLAETQYF. DNA for the CDR3: TGTGCCAGCTCACCTGCCGCGGGGTTGGCAGAGACCCAGTACTTC. The V and J genes are TRBV18 and TRBJ2-5; a weak D match, TRBD2 (6 bases). The CDR3 contains 15 residues. With 3 bases removed from V and 4 bases from J, the gap between germline ends came to 15 bases. In germline, CDR1 is KGHSH, CDR2 LQKENI. The entire variable domain, with the rest obtained from reference TRBV18 and TRBJ2-5, is as follows: NAGVMQNPRHLVRRRGQEARLRCSPMKGHSHVYWYRQLPEEGLKFMVYLQKENIIDESGMPKERFSAEFPKEGPSILRIQQVVRGDSAAYFCASSPAAGLAETQYFGPGTRLLVL.

The chain couples TRBV5-1 to TRBJ1-4; possible D gene TRBD1, 5 bases. Germline-derived CDR1 and CDR2 are SGHRS and YFSETQ. The V gene lost 0 bases and the J gene lost 2 bases, with 11 bases spanning the gap. CDR3 length: 16 residues. The CDR3 sequence: CASSLAPQGTNEKLFF. CDR3 in DNA: TGCGCCAGCAGCTTGGCCCCCCAGGGTACTAATGAAAAACTGTTTTTT.

This chain joins TRBV12-5 and TRBJ1-2; the D gene is possibly TRBD1 (5 bases). With 6 bases removed from V and 1 base from J, the gap between germline ends came to 15 bases. CDR3 length equals 15 residues. CDR1 is LGHNT and CDR2 is FRNRAP in the germline V gene. The CDR3 nucleotides are TGTGCTAGTGGAACCCCCCGCCAGGGTAACTATGGCTACACCTTC. Protein product: CASGTPRQGNYGYTF.

CDR3 sequence reads: CASSVSGRADTQYF. The DNA of the CDR3 is TGTGCCAGCAGCGTCAGCGGGAGGGCAGATACGCAGTATTTT. The V call is TRBV9, the J call TRBJ2-3; 10 nucleotides line up with TRBD2. The germline gives CDR1 SGDLS, CDR2 YYNGEE. The CDR3 consists of 14 residues. The trim removed 2 bases at V and 4 bases at J, leaving 1 base unmatched. Combining the CDR3 with reference TRBV9 and TRBJ2-3 gives the whole variable domain DSGVTQTPKHLITATGQRVTLRCSPRSGDLSVYWYQQSLDQGLQFLIQYYNGEERAKGNILERFSAQQFPDLHSELNLSSLELGDSALYFCASSVSGRADTQYFGPGTRLTVL.

This clone was observed once. The chain employs TRBV18 and TRBJ1-5, with 7 positions matching TRBD1. V trimming: 3 bases; J trimming: 5 bases; junction bases outside the gene matches: 4. This CDR3 spans 14 amino acids. Per germline, CDR1 KGHSH and CDR2 LQKENI. Here the CDR3 DNA reads TGTGCCAGCTCACCGGGACAGTGGGATCAGCCCCAGCATTTT. This codes for CASSPGQWDQPQHF.

The chain combines TRBV7-2 with TRBJ1-1; TRBD1 matches 7 bases. Germline lookup yields CDR1 SGHTA and CDR2 FQGNSA. This CDR3 is 19 amino acids long. V lost 4 bases and J lost 3; bases outside the gene matches: 20. This CDR3 reads CASSSPWGRGSSWYTEAFF. The CDR3 DNA follows: TGTGCCAGCAGCTCCCCCTGGGGCAGGGGGTCATCGTGGTACACTGAAGCTTTCTTT.

This clone was detected only once. The chain recombines TRBV11-2 with TRBJ1-1, with unresolved D. Germline lookup yields CDR1 SGHAT and CDR2 FQNNGV. This CDR3 is 13 amino acids long. Trimming left V 3 bases short and J 1 base short, with 6 bases between. CDR3: CASSFSRNTEAFF. The CDR3 coding sequence is TGTGCCAGCAGCTTTTCCCGGAACACTGAAGCTTTCTTT.

The chain is built from TRBV7-2 and TRBJ2-7; D might be TRBD1 (6 bases). This CDR3 region has 16 residues. CDR1 SGHTA and CDR2 FQGNSA come from the germline V gene. Trimming removed 2 bases from V and 0 bases from J, with 14 bases in between. The CDR3 spells CASSLWSRGSSYEQYF. In DNA, the CDR3 is TGTGCCAGCAGCTTATGGAGTAGGGGGAGCTCCTACGAGCAGTACTTC.

The chain uses TRBV18 and TRBJ2-7; possible D gene TRBD1, 5 bases. This CDR3 is built from 12 residues. Germline V lookup: CDR1 KGHSH, CDR2 LQKENI. V was clipped by 3 bases and J by 2 bases, with 5 bases between them. CDR3 sequence: CASSPTAYEQYF. CDR3 in DNA: TGTGCCAGCTCACCGACAGCCTACGAGCAGTACTTC. Drawing the rest from reference TRBV18 and TRBJ2-7, the complete variable domain is NAGVMQNPRHLVRRRGQEARLRCSPMKGHSHVYWYRQLPEEGLKFMVYLQKENIIDESGMPKERFSAEFPKEGPSILRIQQVVRGDSAAYFCASSPTAYEQYFGPGTRLTVT.

The chain joins TRBV2 to TRBJ1-1, with D perhaps TRBD1 (6 bases). This CDR3 is built from 11 residues. From germline, CDR1 is SNHLY and CDR2 FYNNEI. Deletions cut 4 bases from V and 7 bases from J, with 7 bases between. CDR3 in DNA: TGTGCCAGCAGTGGGGGGCTTGAAGCTTTCTTT. Residues: CASSGGLEAFF. The variable domain in full, completed from reference TRBV2 and TRBJ1-1, reads EPEVTQTPSHQVTQMGQEVILRCVPISNHLYFYWYRQILGQKVEFLVSFYNNEISEKSEIFDDQFSVERPDGSNFTLKIRSTKLEDSAMYFCASSGGLEAFFGQGTRLTVV.

This clone was picked up a small number of times. The chain is built from TRBV5-6 and TRBJ2-2, with 14 bases lining up with TRBD2. The length of the CDR3 is 17 residues. The germline gives CDR1 SGHDT, CDR2 YYEEEE. V gave up 5 bases and J gave up 1 base; unmatched junction bases: 4. CDR3: CASSPGLAGENTGELFF. The CDR3 region has the DNA TGTGCCAGCAGTCCGGGACTAGCGGGGGAGAACACCGGGGAGCTGTTTTTT.